Each of the 20 T cell receptor beta chains below was sequenced from the same sample in a study of blood T cell repertoires in COVID-19. Clones were sequenced by immunoSEQ multiplex PCR, and TCRdb holds only the in-frame ones, with some missing. The table lists about 120,000 clones, 60% to 85% of them singletons. The specimen was peripheral blood. These TCRs come from a man aged 70-80 years with acute or convalescent COVID-19.

This chain connects TRBV4-1 to TRBJ1-4; 10 bases map to TRBD1. V lost 4 bases to trimming and J lost 8 bases; unmatched junction nucleotides: 7. The CDR3 runs to 15 residues. Germline values: CDR1 MGHRA, CDR2 YSYEKL. CDR3 sequence reads: CASSPGTGVLEKLFF. DNA of the CDR3: TGCGCCAGCAGCCCCGGGACAGGGGTTCTCGAAAAACTGTTTTTT.

This chain links TRBV10-3 with TRBJ1-4; 9 nucleotides agree with TRBD1. The CDR3 loop spans 15 amino acids. Germline V gene sequence: CDR1 ENHRY, CDR2 SYGVKD. V shed 3 bases, J shed 6 bases, and the junction held 5 bases outside the gene matches. The DNA of the CDR3 is TGTGCCATCAGTGACCCCGACAGGGGGTATGAAAAACTGTTTTTT. Its translation is CAISDPDRGYEKLFF.

This chain connects TRBV19 to TRBJ1-2, with a tentative D call TRBD1 (5 bases). The V gene lost 8 bases and the J gene lost 1 base, with 14 bases spanning the gap. Germline V CDR1 and CDR2: LNHDA, SQIVND (reference sequence). The CDR3 runs to 14 residues. The CDR3 nucleotides read TGTGCCAGTCATACCCGCAGGGATAACTATGGCTACACCTTC. Amino acids: CASHTRRDNYGYTF.

V usage is TRBV6-2 or TRBV6-3 and J usage is TRBJ1-5; a possible D gene is TRBD1 (5 bases). The CDR3 sequence is 14 residues long. Between the trimmed V and J ends, which lost 4 bases and 6 bases, there was a span of 13 bases. Germline V gene data show CDR1 as MNHEY and CDR2 as SVGEGT. The CDR3 bases are TGTGCCAGCAGTTTCGGAGGGGAGGCTCAGCCCCAGCATTTT. As protein: CASSFGGEAQPQHF.

This clone turned up a few times. The chain has TRBV5-1 and TRBJ1-2, with D maybe TRBD1 (6 bases). Germline lookup yields CDR1 SGHRS and CDR2 YFSETQ. CDR3 length: 14 residues. Trimming took off 8 bases at V and 0 bases at J, with 14 bases between the two ends. This chain's CDR3 is CASSRDTANYGYTF. The DNA for the CDR3 is TGCGCCAGTAGCCGGGACACAGCTAACTATGGCTACACCTTC.

V and J are TRBV6-5 and TRBJ1-1, with D maybe TRBD1 (5 bases). The CDR3 totals 11 residues. The germline V gene encodes CDR1 MNHEY and CDR2 SVGAGI. Trimming removed 10 bases at V and 3 bases at J, with 9 bases between. The CDR3 is CATAGYTEAFF. The CDR3 bases are TGTGCCACCGCAGGGTACACTGAAGCTTTCTTT.

This clone was seen only a few times. The J gene is TRBJ1-2, the V gene TRBV5-1; TRBD1 might be the D (6 bases). The germline CDR1 and CDR2 sequences are SGHRS and YFSETQ. The CDR3 consists of 13 residues. Between the trimmed V and J ends, which lost 4 bases and 4 bases, there was a span of 11 bases. As DNA, the CDR3 is TGCGCCAGCAGCCCCGGACAGACCTATGGCTACACCTTC. As protein: CASSPGQTYGYTF.

V usage is TRBV15 and J usage is TRBJ2-1, with D maybe TRBD2 (5 bases). Germline values: CDR1 LNHNV, CDR2 YYDKDF (reference sequence). V was pared by 3 bases and J by 8 bases, with 17 bases between. The CDR3 contains 15 residues. CDR3 nucleotides: TGTGCCACCAGCAGCACTCTGAGGGTTTTGGATGAGCAGTTCTTC. Protein sequence: CATSSTLRVLDEQFF.

This chain uses TRBV14 with TRBJ2-3; 9 nucleotides match TRBD2. Germline V CDR1 and CDR2: SGHDN, FVKESK. The CDR3 loop spans 15 amino acids. Trimming took 4 bases from V and 6 from J; bases not matched to a gene: 8. DNA of the CDR3: TGTGCCAGCAGCCTATCCGGACTAGCGAGGGATACGCAGTATTTT. Its translation: CASSLSGLARDTQYF.

V and J are TRBV5-1 and TRBJ2-1, with 7 bases lining up with TRBD2. The trim removed 0 bases at V and 2 bases at J, leaving 5 bases unmatched. The CDR3 covers 16 residues. Germline V CDR1 and CDR2: SGHRS, YFSETQ. CDR3 amino acids: CASSLDQTSPYNEQFF. CDR3 in DNA: TGCGCCAGCAGCTTGGACCAGACTAGCCCCTACAATGAGCAGTTCTTC. Full variable domain (remainder filled in from reference TRBV5-1 and TRBJ2-1): KAGVTQTPRYLIKTRGQQVTLSCSPISGHRSVSWYQQTPGQGLQFLFEYFSETQRNKGNFPGRFSGRQFSNSRSEMNVSTLELGDSALYLCASSLDQTSPYNEQFFGPGTRLTVL.

This chain uses TRBV7-6 with TRBJ2-7, with a weak D call TRBD1 (6 bases). Deletions cut 1 base from V and 7 bases from J, with 23 bases between. The CDR3 contains 17 residues. In germline, CDR1 is SGHVS, CDR2 FNYEAQ. CDR3 loop: CASSLDRYGTKRGEQYF. The DNA for the CDR3 is TGTGCCAGCAGCTTAGATAGATACGGGACAAAGCGCGGGGAGCAGTACTTC. Full variable domain (rest looked up from reference TRBV7-6 and TRBJ2-7): GAGVSQSPRYKVTKRGQDVALRCDPISGHVSLYWYRQALGQGPEFLTYFNYEAQQDKSGLPNDRFSAERPEGSISTLTIQRTEQRDSAMYRCASSLDRYGTKRGEQYFGPGTRLTVT.

In its sample, this clone was seen once. The chain recombines TRBV5-4 with TRBJ1-2; a possible D gene is TRBD1 (6 bases). Per germline, CDR1 SGHNT and CDR2 YYREEE (reference sequence). The V end was cut by 4 bases, the J end by 2 bases, with 15 bases between. The CDR3 is made up of 15 amino acids. The CDR3 region is CASSLGSQGNYGYTF. The DNA of the CDR3 is TGTGCCAGCAGCCTAGGGTCTCAGGGGAACTATGGCTACACCTTC.

V is TRBV5-1 and J is TRBJ1-4; 10 positions match TRBD1. The CDR3 is 14 residues long. Germline-derived CDR1 and CDR2 are SGHRS and YFSETQ. V lost 5 bases, J lost 13 bases, and 11 bases stayed unmatched. CDR3 region: CASRTGTGVEGLFF. As DNA, the CDR3 is TGCGCCAGCAGAACCGGGACAGGGGTCGAGGGACTGTTTTTT.

CDR3 nucleotide sequence: TGTGCTAGTGGTCTGGACAGGGACAATGAAAAACTGTTTTTT. Translated: CASGLDRDNEKLFF. The chain links TRBV12-5 to TRBJ1-4, with TRBD1 matching 8 bases. The CDR3 consists of 14 residues. The V and J ends lost 5 bases and 5 bases, in that order; junction bases with no gene match: 4. The V gene's germline CDR1 is LGHNT and CDR2 FRNRAP.

The chain carries TRBV14 and TRBJ2-7, with D perhaps TRBD1 (6 bases). The CDR3 loop spans 16 amino acids. The V end was cut by 2 bases, the J end by 2 bases, with 16 bases between. The V gene's germline CDR1 is SGHDN and CDR2 FVKESK. This CDR3 is CASSQPTGLGTYEQYF. For the CDR3, the DNA is TGTGCCAGCAGCCAACCAACAGGGCTCGGTACCTACGAGCAGTACTTC.

The V and J genes are TRBV7-9 and TRBJ1-1, with D hard to call. This CDR3 region has 14 residues. CDR1 is SEHNR and CDR2 is FQNEAQ in the germline V gene (reference sequence). V was cut by 4 bases and J by 0 bases, with 9 bases left in between. The CDR3: CASSSLFMNTEAFF. DNA for the CDR3: TGTGCCAGCAGCTCCCTTTTTATGAACACTGAAGCTTTCTTT. The variable domain in full, with the rest retrieved from reference TRBV7-9 and TRBJ1-1, is DTGVSQNPRHKITKRGQNVTFRCDPISEHNRLYWYRQTLGQGPEFLTYFQNEAQLEKSRLLSDRFSAERPKGSFSTLEIQRTEQGDSAMYLCASSSLFMNTEAFFGQGTRLTVV.

The rearrangement joins TRBV3-1 (or the pseudogene TRBV3-2) to TRBJ2-7, with 9 bases matching TRBD1. The CDR3 contains 13 residues. Trimming at V came to 2 bases and at J to 7 bases, leaving 3 bases not matched to a gene. Germline V lookup: CDR1 LGHDT, CDR2 YNNKEL (reference sequence). The CDR3: CASSQRTGVEQYF. CDR3 nucleotides: TGTGCCAGCAGCCAAAGGACAGGGGTTGAGCAGTACTTC.

This chain connects TRBV6-5 to TRBJ2-7; D may be TRBD1 (6 bases). Trimming pared 4 bases from V and 6 bases from J, leaving 19 bases between. The CDR3 consists of 15 residues. CDR1 and CDR2 (germline): MNHEY, SVGAGI. The CDR3 DNA sequence: TGTGCCAGCAGTTCGAGACAGGTGTATCCCTTCGAGCAGTACTTC. The encoded protein is CASSSRQVYPFEQYF.

This clone was counted only a few times. The V call is TRBV18, the J call TRBJ2-2; possible D gene TRBD1, 5 bases. This CDR3 is built from 14 residues. Germline V gene lookup returns CDR1 KGHSH and CDR2 LQKENI. V was trimmed by 8 bases and J by 4 bases, leaving 14 bases between them. The CDR3 region has the DNA TGTGCCAGCGACCCTAGGGGTGCCACCGGGGAGCTGTTTTTT. Protein sequence: CASDPRGATGELFF.

The rearrangement uses TRBV7-8 and TRBJ1-1; TRBD1 matches at 10 bases. This CDR3 has 15 residues. Germline V gene lookup returns CDR1 SGHVS and CDR2 FQNEAQ. Unmatched junction bases numbered 7, after V lost 3 bases and J lost 6 bases. Here the CDR3 reads CASSFSGQGISEAFF. The CDR3 DNA is TGTGCCAGCAGCTTTTCGGGACAGGGGATTTCTGAAGCTTTCTTT.